This T cell receptor (beta chain) was captured in a study of T cells in Graves' hyperthyroidism and ophthalmopathy (dated by TCRdb to between 2018 and 2020). General notes on the study: TCR V-J signatures able to tell the groups apart were searched for in a discovery cohort of 90 to 100 patients, of whom over 40 had Graves' ophthalmopathy and about 55 had stable Graves' hyperthyroidism. Whether ophthalmopathy could be predicted prospectively was tested in an independent validation cohort made up of roughly 19 hyperthyroidism patients plus 17 patients who later progressed to ophthalmopathy. For training and testing, the 95 to 100 patients in the discovery cohort were randomly divided in a 7:3 ratio. In addition, the study compared T-cell repertoires in thyroid tissue and in blood from roughly six Graves' hyperthyroidism patients. Following sampling, methimazole starting at 30 mg daily was given to hyperthyroidism patients, and high-dose intravenous methylprednisolone was given to ophthalmopathy patients. TCR Vbeta CDR3 sequencing of 120 to 150 peripheral blood samples (under 45 ophthalmopathy, about 74 hyperthyroidism and some 17 progressor patients) is reported in the paper. General conclusions and limits of the study: In validation, the model predicted progression to ophthalmopathy a median of approximately 6.6 months before onset, with over 60% sensitivity and about 72% specificity. Sample size was not statistically predetermined, and investigators were not blinded to group allocation. Most expanded thyroid clonotypes (frequency above 0.001) were also detected in blood, suggesting blood repertoires may reflect thyroid immune responses. Ophthalmopathy was separated from stable hyperthyroidism by a 13 V-J signature model, with around 90% sensitivity and roughly 81% specificity obtained in cross-validation and 80%/75% obtained in testing.

A patient counted as having stable Graves' hyperthyroidism if no progression to ophthalmopathy occurred over 18 months of follow-up. Hyperthyroidism patients were newly diagnosed, had a disease duration of under 2 months, and were aged 18 to 65 years. The study excluded patients with uncontrolled infections, other autoimmune diseases, pregnancy or lactation. Diagnoses were based on clinical symptoms, serum thyroxine and TRAb, thyroid ultrasound and orbital computed tomography. Total RNA was extracted with Trizol reagent, and quality was checked on an Agilent 2100 Bioanalyzer. Note on this clonotype: Its antigen has not been determined. Base qualities are not at hand, and no much larger clone is one base apart.

Clipping removes 7 bases from V and 5 bases from J, with 7 as the unmatched junction base count. The germline V gene provides CDR1 SNHLY and CDR2 FYNNEI. Including the terminal cysteine and phenylalanine, the CDR3 comprises 15 residues. The DNA shown is the 45-base CDR3, in frame from base 1. TCR beta CDR3 regions were amplified from RNA transcripts. The first round of RT-PCR for the TCR CDR3 was performed with the HTBI primer set and the Qiagen OneStep RT-PCR kit. A second multiplex PCR round built the libraries, followed by size selection and purification. Libraries were sequenced paired-end with 100 bp reads on an Illumina HiSeq2000. On the authors' methods: SOAPnuke was used to process the raw data, throwing out any read that contained adapters or uncalled bases, had a mean Phred below 15, or lacked an exact constant-primer or identifier match. COPE v1.2.5 was used to merge the high-quality paired reads, and each unique nucleotide sequence was defined as a clonotype. MiTCR v1.1 was used to align the clonotypes against IMGT TRBV, TRBD and TRBJ reference segments. Only V-J combinations with frequency above 0.0001, covering 99% to 99.2% of repertoires, were analysed. The TCS score was defined as the ratio of F50 (clonal expansion) to E x V (chaos), calculated using BLOSUM62-based TCRdist between CDR3 peptides within each V-J. Welch's t-statistics and random forest reduced 500 to 550 V-J features to 13, which were used in a naive Bayes classifier (R e1071). TCRdb reprocessing: public reads trimmed at Q25 with fastp, clones called with MiXCR, in-frame beta chains kept. Entries that share a CDR3 protein sequence are merged under the most common genes and DNA. The V and J calls and clone size are TCRdb's, not the authors'. Across this sample there are under 700,000 distinct CDR3 sequences, with approximately 44% seen only once. Of the sample, just over 8% is held by the ten largest clones.

Sequencing was carried out using peripheral blood or thyroid tissue (not recorded which). The sequence links TRBV2 to TRBJ2-7, with 14 bases in between that match TRBD2. The receptor's source is a woman aged 18-29 years with Graves' hyperthyroidism. Donor details come from another sample of the same person, matched by shared clones. The CDR3 protein sequence reads: CASKGTSGGGDEQYF. The DNA reads TGTGCCAGCAAGGGGACTAGCGGGGGCGGTGACGAGCAGTACTTC.